This section outlines one T cell receptor beta chain sequence together with its context. The data were taken from a study of blood T cell repertoires in COVID-19. The data were produced by immunoSEQ multiplex PCR, yet TCRdb's version contains in-frame clones alone and is incomplete. The sample contains tens of thousands of clones, roughly 80% of which appear only once. The CDR3 length is 16 residues. V dropped 0 bases and J dropped 0 bases, with 11 bases sitting between them. CDR1 MNHNY and CDR2 SVGAGI come from the germline V gene (reference sequence). This receptor was identified in a human donor in a cohort sampled during active COVID-19. Sequencing was done on a sample of peripheral blood. V is TRBV6-6 and J is TRBJ1-2, with D tentatively TRBD1 (6 bases). The CDR3 DNA sequence: TGTGCCAGCAGTTACTCGCTGGGGGCGGCTAACTATGGCTACACCTTC. Its protein product is CASSYSLGAANYGYTF.